Below, one T cell receptor beta chain is given with its context. Its antigen is unidentified. RNA transcripts were the template for amplifying TCR beta CDR3 regions. The HTBI set primed first-round TCR CDR3 RT-PCR. Each CDR3 protein gets one entry after TCRdb re-called the multiplex PCR reads with MiXCR. The sample holds approximately 400,000 distinct CDR3 sequences; around 16% are singletons and the top ten take 11% to 15%. Graves' hyperthyroidism was deemed stable absent ophthalmopathy progression within 18 months. Hyperthyroidism was newly diagnosed in patients aged 18 to 65 (duration under 2 months). Diagnosing involved the use of clinical symptoms, serum thyroxine and TRAb, thyroid ultrasound and orbital computed tomography. The CDR3 spans 14 residues. V lost 3 bases and J lost 0, with 6 bases in between. The germline CDR1 and CDR2 sequences are SNHLY and FYNNEI. The data were taken from a study of T cells in Graves' hyperthyroidism and ophthalmopathy. Broader study findings: A model built on 13 V-J features separated ophthalmopathy from stable hyperthyroidism.

The chain uses TRBV2 and TRBJ1-5, with D uncertain. This clonotype was sampled from a woman aged 18-35 years with Graves' hyperthyroidism. The source material was blood. CDR3 sequence reads: CASSDRSSNQPQHF. The CDR3 region has the DNA TGTGCCAGCAGTGACAGGAGTAGCAATCAGCCCCAGCATTTT.